A single sample gave rise to the 3 T cell receptor beta chains below, sequenced in a study of technical replicates of blood from several donors. Clones were sequenced by immunoSEQ multiplex PCR, and TCRdb holds only the in-frame ones, with some missing. There are about 48,000 clones in the sample; around 90% occur only once, and around 4% lies in the top ten. Sequencing was carried out using PBMCs. The receptors originated from a human donor in good health. Some clones in this sample may be carry-over from other donors' samples.

The V and J genes are TRBV19 and TRBJ2-2; tentatively, D is TRBD1 (7 bases). V lost 7 bases and J 7 bases, leaving 13 bases between the germline ends. Germline-derived CDR1 and CDR2 are LNHDA and SQIVND (reference sequence). CDR3 length: 13 amino acids. CDR3 amino acids: CASKEGAGGELFF. The CDR3 coding sequence is TGTGCCAGTAAGGAGGGGGCGGGCGGGGAGCTGTTTTTT.

The chain carries TRBV18 and TRBJ2-2, with D possibly TRBD2 on 7 matching bases. Germline V CDR1 and CDR2: KGHSH, LQKENI. Trimming stripped 2 bases from V and 5 bases from J, with 12 bases between. This CDR3 is 15 amino acids long. CDR3 in DNA: TGTGCCAGCTCACCAGGGGGGGCAAGAACCGGGGAGCTGTTTTTT. This sequence encodes CASSPGGARTGELFF.

J is TRBJ1-6 and V is TRBV5-4, with unresolved D. Germline V gene sequence: CDR1 SGHNT, CDR2 YYREEE (reference sequence). CDR3 length equals 13 residues. V lost 0 bases and J 7 bases, leaving 5 bases between the germline ends. CDR3 nucleotides: TGTGCCAGCAGCTTGGTCAGGAATTCACCCCTCCACTTT. Translated: CASSLVRNSPLHF.